Detailed here is one T cell receptor beta chain. This specimen belongs to a study of shared clonotypes between healthy human individuals. The overall study: Donors had three CD4 naive, three CD4 memory, two CD8 naive and one CD8 memory plate apiece.

Source study methods: ImmunoSEQ gave junction-only sequences without quality scores, so filtering differed. Generated by immunoSEQ multiplex PCR, the TCRdb table keeps only in-frame clones and is missing some. The DNA was the basis for D and trimming; V, J and clone size are from that table. This sample carries around 1.4 million clones, around 98.5% of them seen once, and the ten largest clones take roughly 0.36%. The CDR3 is 16 residues long. V lost 4 bases and J lost 0; bases outside the gene matches: 2. The germline V gene encodes CDR1 SEHNR and CDR2 FQNEAQ (reference sequence). This sequence joins TRBV7-9 and TRBJ2-1; 11 nucleotides line up with TRBD2. The sample was naive CD4+ T cells sorted from blood. This sample's subset: CD45RA+ positively selected. The receptor was isolated from a man aged 25 to 40 in good health. DNA for the CDR3: TGTGCCAGCAGCTCAGGACTAGCGGGCTCCTACAATGAGCAGTTCTTC. Translation: CASSSGLAGSYNEQFF.